These 9 T cell receptor beta chains were all obtained from the same sample, sequenced in a study of cytomegalovirus exposure and HLA in healthy donors. The repertoire was sequenced with immunoSEQ multiplex PCR; TCRdb's copy has only in-frame clones and lacks some. The sample lists about 110,000 clones, approximately 94% occurring once. The source material was PBMCs. These receptors were taken from a young woman in good health and CMV-seronegative.

The genes are TRBV19 and TRBJ2-3; the match to TRBD2 covers 8 bases. With 5 bases clipped from V and 5 bases from J, the junction kept 12 bases outside the gene matches. The CDR3 has 16 residues. Germline CDR1 reads LNHDA; CDR2 reads SQIVND (reference sequence). In nucleotides, the CDR3 is TGTGCCAGTAGTCCCCCCCCGGGGGGGCGGAAAGATACGCAGTATTTT. Its protein product is CASSPPPGGRKDTQYF.

The V call is TRBV4-1, the J call TRBJ2-2; D is unclear. Trimming stripped 3 bases from V and 3 bases from J, with 8 bases between. The V gene's germline CDR1 is MGHRA and CDR2 YSYEKL. This CDR3 is built from 14 residues. CDR3 sequence: CASSQGEYTGELFF. CDR3 DNA: TGCGCCAGCAGCCAGGGCGAATACACCGGGGAGCTGTTTTTT.

The V and J genes are TRBV7-9 and TRBJ2-2; D uncertain. The V gene's germline CDR1 is SEHNR and CDR2 FQNEAQ (reference sequence). The CDR3 runs 17 residues. With 3 bases removed from V and 3 bases from J, the gap between germline ends came to 17 bases. DNA of the CDR3: TGTGCCAGCAGCTTTCGTGGCACCACATCCCACACCGGGGAGCTGTTTTTT. This sequence encodes CASSFRGTTSHTGELFF.

J is TRBJ1-2 and V is TRBV10-3, with D tentatively TRBD1 (6 bases). CDR1 ENHRY and CDR2 SYGVKD come from the germline V gene. The V gene lost 8 bases and the J gene lost 4 bases, with 20 bases spanning the gap. This CDR3 has 15 residues. The CDR3 DNA is TGTGCCATCCGTAGGACAGCCTCTCTGGGCTATGGCTACACCTTC. Protein sequence: CAIRRTASLGYGYTF.

This chain links TRBV15 with TRBJ1-1, with D uncertain. The CDR3 length is 19 residues. The germline gives CDR1 LNHNV, CDR2 YYDKDF (reference sequence). V was clipped by 0 bases and J by 0 bases, with 20 bases between them. The CDR3 sequence is CATSRDRLGARDLNTEAFF. In nucleotides, the CDR3 is TGTGCCACCAGCAGAGATCGATTGGGAGCTCGTGATCTGAACACTGAAGCTTTCTTT.

J is TRBJ2-3 and V is TRBV18; D is ambiguous. V was pared by 4 bases and J by 3 bases, with 11 bases between. Germline-derived CDR1 and CDR2 are KGHSH and LQKENI. The CDR3 runs 14 residues. The CDR3: CASSRGEETDTQYF. The CDR3 region has the DNA TGTGCCAGCTCACGCGGTGAGGAGACAGATACGCAGTATTTT.

This clone was counted only a few times. This chain's CDR3 is CASTSTGGANTGELFF. CDR3 nucleotides: TGTGCCAGCACCTCGACAGGGGGCGCGAACACCGGGGAGCTGTTTTTT. The gene calls are TRBV2 and TRBJ2-2, with TRBD1 matching over 10 bases. This CDR3 has 16 amino acids. Germline V lookup: CDR1 SNHLY, CDR2 FYNNEI. After removal of 7 bases from V and 0 bases from J, the junction contained 5 bases not matched to a gene.

This chain links TRBV9 with TRBJ2-7, with TRBD2 matching over 8 bases. Germline CDR1 is SGDLS and CDR2 is YYNGEE. The CDR3 contains 15 residues. V shed 0 bases, J shed 4 bases, and the junction held 6 bases outside the gene matches. The CDR3 is CASSVGGGGLYEQYF. The CDR3 DNA reads TGTGCCAGCAGCGTAGGAGGCGGGGGGCTTTACGAGCAGTACTTC. Drawing the rest from reference TRBV9 and TRBJ2-7, the complete variable domain is DSGVTQTPKHLITATGQRVTLRCSPRSGDLSVYWYQQSLDQGLQFLIQYYNGEERAKGNILERFSAQQFPDLHSELNLSSLELGDSALYFCASSVGGGGLYEQYFGPGTRLTVT.

The J gene is TRBJ1-1, the V gene TRBV15; D gene ambiguous. The germline V and J ends were trimmed by 0 bases and 0 bases, with 11 bases remaining between them. This CDR3 is 16 amino acids long. Germline loops: CDR1 LNHNV, CDR2 YYDKDF (reference sequence). This CDR3 reads CATSRDTAVMNTEAFF. CDR3 nucleotides: TGTGCCACCAGCAGAGATACGGCGGTTATGAACACTGAAGCTTTCTTT.